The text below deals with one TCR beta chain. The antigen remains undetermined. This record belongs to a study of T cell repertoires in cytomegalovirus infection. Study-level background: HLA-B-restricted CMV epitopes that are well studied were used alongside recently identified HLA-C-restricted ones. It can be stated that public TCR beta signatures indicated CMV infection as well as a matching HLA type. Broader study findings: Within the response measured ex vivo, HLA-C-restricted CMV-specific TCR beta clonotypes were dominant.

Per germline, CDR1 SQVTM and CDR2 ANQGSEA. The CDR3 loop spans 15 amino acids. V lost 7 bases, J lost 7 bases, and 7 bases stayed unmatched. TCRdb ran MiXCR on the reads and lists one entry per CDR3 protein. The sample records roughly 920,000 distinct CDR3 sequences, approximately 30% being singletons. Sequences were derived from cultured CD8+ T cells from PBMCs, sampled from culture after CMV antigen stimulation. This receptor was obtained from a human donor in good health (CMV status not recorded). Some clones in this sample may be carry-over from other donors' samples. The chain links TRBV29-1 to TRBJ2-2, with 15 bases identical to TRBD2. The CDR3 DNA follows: TGCAGCGCTGGACTAGCGGGGGGGTTTGGCGGGGAGCTGTTTTTT. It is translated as CSAGLAGGFGGELFF.